This T cell receptor (beta chain) comes out of a study of blood T cell repertoires in COVID-19. At the level of the study: Both acute and convalescent COVID-19 samples were obtained from the United States, Italy and Spain. From T cells, B-cell-depleted T cells, or PBMCs came the material, which was cDNA or gDNA.

The authors' processing: How many nucleated cells were present was estimated from reference gene primer amplification. The data were produced by immunoSEQ multiplex PCR, yet TCRdb's version contains in-frame clones alone and is incomplete. Clonal size and the V and J genes are those of that table, whereas D and trimming came from the DNA. The sample yields roughly 260,000 clones, 85% to 90% seen once. CDR1 and CDR2 from the germline V gene are SGHTA and FQGNSA. Trimming took 4 bases from V and 5 from J; bases not matched to a gene: 7. The CDR3 covers 17 residues. The sequence derives from a woman in her 40s with acute or convalescent COVID-19. The sequenced material came from peripheral blood. V gene TRBV7-2 combines with J gene TRBJ2-2; 13 bases are shared with TRBD2. The CDR3 bases are TGTGCCAGCAGCTCCTCGGGACTAGCGGGACAGACCGGGGAGCTGTTTTTT. Residues: CASSSSGLAGQTGELFF.